This T cell receptor (beta chain) was captured in a study of T cell responses to AZD1222 COVID-19 vaccine. Overall study findings and caveats: Seropositive AZD1222 recipients at baseline numbered only five to seven.

The data were produced by immunoSEQ multiplex PCR, yet TCRdb's version contains in-frame clones alone and is incomplete. The sample lists 35,000 to 50,000 clones, about 91% occurring once. Comments on this clone: Its antigen is not identified.

V lost 3 bases and J lost 4, with 18 bases in between. The germline V gene has CDR1 LGHDT and CDR2 YNNKEL (reference sequence). The CDR3 runs 16 residues. This receptor was identified in an adult who received the AZD1222 COVID-19 vaccine. The chain carries TRBV3-1 (or the pseudogene TRBV3-2) and TRBJ2-5; tentatively, D is TRBD2 (5 bases). The specimen was peripheral blood, collected 28 days after the second AZD1222 dose. The CDR3 loop is CASSHLWTRAPETQYF. The CDR3 DNA is TGTGCCAGCAGCCACCTCTGGACTCGCGCCCCAGAGACCCAGTACTTC.